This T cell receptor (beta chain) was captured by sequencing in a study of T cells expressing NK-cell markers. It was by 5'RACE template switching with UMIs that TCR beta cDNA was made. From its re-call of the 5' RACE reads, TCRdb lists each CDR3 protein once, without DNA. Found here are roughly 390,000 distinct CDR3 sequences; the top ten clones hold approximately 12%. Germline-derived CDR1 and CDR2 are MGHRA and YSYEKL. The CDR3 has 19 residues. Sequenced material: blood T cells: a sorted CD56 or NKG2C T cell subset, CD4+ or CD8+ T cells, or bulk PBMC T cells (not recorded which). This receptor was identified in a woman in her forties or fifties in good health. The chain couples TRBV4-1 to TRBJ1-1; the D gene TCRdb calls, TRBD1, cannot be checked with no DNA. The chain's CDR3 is CASSQYSPGVRIRNTEAFF.